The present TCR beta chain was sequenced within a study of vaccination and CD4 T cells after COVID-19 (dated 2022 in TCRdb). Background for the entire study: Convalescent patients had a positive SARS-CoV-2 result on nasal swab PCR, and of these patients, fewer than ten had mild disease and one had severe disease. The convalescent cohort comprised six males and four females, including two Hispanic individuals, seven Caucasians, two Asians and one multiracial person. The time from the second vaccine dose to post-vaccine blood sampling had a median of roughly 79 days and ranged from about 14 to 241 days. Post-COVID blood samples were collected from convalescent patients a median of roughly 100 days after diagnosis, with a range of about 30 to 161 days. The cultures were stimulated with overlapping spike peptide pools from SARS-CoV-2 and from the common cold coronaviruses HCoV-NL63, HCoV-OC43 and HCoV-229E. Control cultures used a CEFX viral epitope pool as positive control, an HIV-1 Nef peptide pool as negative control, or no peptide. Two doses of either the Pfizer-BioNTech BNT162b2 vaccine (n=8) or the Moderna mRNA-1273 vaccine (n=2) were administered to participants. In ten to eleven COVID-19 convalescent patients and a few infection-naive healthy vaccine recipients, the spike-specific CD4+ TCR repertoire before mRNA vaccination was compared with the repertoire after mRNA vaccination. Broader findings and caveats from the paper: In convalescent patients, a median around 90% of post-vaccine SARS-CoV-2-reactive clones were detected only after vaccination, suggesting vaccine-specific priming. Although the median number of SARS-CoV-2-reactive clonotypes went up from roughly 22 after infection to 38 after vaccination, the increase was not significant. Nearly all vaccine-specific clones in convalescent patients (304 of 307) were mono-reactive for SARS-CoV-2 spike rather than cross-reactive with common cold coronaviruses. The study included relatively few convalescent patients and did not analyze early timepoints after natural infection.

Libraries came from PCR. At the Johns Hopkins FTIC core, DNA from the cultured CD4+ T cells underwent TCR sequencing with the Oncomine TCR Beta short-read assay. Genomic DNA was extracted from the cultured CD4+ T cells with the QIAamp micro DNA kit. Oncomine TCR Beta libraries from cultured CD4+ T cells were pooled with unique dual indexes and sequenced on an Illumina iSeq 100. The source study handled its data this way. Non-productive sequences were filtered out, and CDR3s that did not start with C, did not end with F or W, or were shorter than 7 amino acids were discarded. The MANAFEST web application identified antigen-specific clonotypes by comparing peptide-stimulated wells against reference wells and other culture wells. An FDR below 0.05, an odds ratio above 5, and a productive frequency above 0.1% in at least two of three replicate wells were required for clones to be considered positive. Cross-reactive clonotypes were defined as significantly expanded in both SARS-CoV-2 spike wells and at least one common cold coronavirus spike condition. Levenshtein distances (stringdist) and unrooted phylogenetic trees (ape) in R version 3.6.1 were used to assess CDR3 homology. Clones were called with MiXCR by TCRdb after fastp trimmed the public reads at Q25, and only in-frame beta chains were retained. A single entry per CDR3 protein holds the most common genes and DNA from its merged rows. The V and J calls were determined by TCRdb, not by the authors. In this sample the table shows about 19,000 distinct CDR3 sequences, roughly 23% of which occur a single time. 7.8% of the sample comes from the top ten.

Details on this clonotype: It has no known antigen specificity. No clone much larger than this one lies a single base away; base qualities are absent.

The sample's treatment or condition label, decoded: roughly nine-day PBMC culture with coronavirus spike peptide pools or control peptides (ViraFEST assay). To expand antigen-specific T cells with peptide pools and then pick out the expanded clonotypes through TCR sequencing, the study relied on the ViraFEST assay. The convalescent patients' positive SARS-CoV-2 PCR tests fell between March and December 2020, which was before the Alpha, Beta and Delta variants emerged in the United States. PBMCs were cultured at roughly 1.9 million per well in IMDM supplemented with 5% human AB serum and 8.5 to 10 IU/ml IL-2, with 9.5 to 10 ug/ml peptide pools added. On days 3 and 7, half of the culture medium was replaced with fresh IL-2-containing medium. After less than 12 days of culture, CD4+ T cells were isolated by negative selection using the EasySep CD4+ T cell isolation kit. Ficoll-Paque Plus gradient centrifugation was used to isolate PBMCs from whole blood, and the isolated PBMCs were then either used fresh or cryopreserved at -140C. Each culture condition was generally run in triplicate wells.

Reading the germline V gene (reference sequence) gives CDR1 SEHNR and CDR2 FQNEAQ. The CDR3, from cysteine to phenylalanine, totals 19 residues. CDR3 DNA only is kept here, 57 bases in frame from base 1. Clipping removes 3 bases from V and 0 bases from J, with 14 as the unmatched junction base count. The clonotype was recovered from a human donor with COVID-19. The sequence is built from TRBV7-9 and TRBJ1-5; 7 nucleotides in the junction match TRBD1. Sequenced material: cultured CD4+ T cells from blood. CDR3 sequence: CASSLSSWGTDFSNQPQHF. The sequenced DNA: TGTGCCAGCAGCTTGTCCTCTTGGGGGACAGATTTTAGCAATCAGCCCCAGCATTTT.